Below, 7 T cell receptor beta chains from the same sample are listed, as sequenced in a study of T cell changes during pregnancy in multiple sclerosis. The repertoire was sequenced with immunoSEQ multiplex PCR; TCRdb's copy has only in-frame clones and lacks some. Of roughly 31,000 clones listed, just over 90% are singletons. Source: CD4+ T cells from peripheral blood mononuclear cells, taken in the first trimester of pregnancy. The receptors were gathered from a female donor with multiple sclerosis, enrolled in a pregnancy study.

The V and J genes are TRBV9 and TRBJ1-6, with D possibly TRBD1 on 5 matching bases. The V gene lost 4 bases and the J gene lost 10 bases, with 15 bases spanning the gap. The CDR3 is made up of 14 amino acids. Germline CDR1 reads SGDLS; CDR2 reads YYNGEE. In DNA form, the CDR3 reads TGTGCCAGCAGCCCGATGGGGGGAGGCTCACCCCTCCACTTT. Its translation: CASSPMGGGSPLHF.

This chain links TRBV18 with TRBJ2-7; 7 bases fit TRBD1. CDR1 is KGHSH, CDR2 LQKENI, per germline. V shed 4 bases, J shed 3 bases, and the junction held 6 bases outside the gene matches. CDR3 length equals 14 residues. CDR3 nucleotides: TGTGCCAGCTCACTAAGGACAGGCAGCTACGAGCAGTACTTC. This gives the protein CASSLRTGSYEQYF. Full variable domain (remainder filled in from reference TRBV18 and TRBJ2-7): NAGVMQNPRHLVRRRGQEARLRCSPMKGHSHVYWYRQLPEEGLKFMVYLQKENIIDESGMPKERFSAEFPKEGPSILRIQQVVRGDSAAYFCASSLRTGSYEQYFGPGTRLTVT.

In this sample, this clone turned up once. The J gene is TRBJ2-3, the V gene TRBV6-5, with D tentatively TRBD1 (6 bases). The CDR3 consists of 13 residues. The germline V gene has CDR1 MNHEY and CDR2 SVGAGI. Trimming shortened V by 6 bases and J by 3 bases, and 10 bases separated the two germline ends. As DNA, the CDR3 is TGTGCCAGCAGACGGCAGGGGACAGATACGCAGTATTTT. Amino acids: CASRRQGTDTQYF.

CDR3 bases: TGTGCCAGCAGTCTCTCTCAGCTAGGGGAGTTCTTC. The encoded protein is CASSLSQLGEFF. The chain combines TRBV28 with TRBJ2-1, with D tentatively TRBD1 (5 bases). From germline, CDR1 is MDHEN and CDR2 SYDVKM. CDR3 length: 12 amino acids. Trimming cost V 5 bases and J 14 bases, with 16 bases left between them.

The chain employs TRBV11-3 and TRBJ2-5; 8 nucleotides agree with TRBD1. The germline V gene has CDR1 SGHNT and CDR2 YENEEA. The CDR3 loop spans 13 amino acids. V gave up 5 bases and J gave up 6 bases; unmatched junction bases: 5. Here the CDR3 reads CASSPTGGKTQYF. CDR3 bases: TGTGCCAGCAGCCCCACAGGGGGGAAGACCCAGTACTTC.

The rearrangement joins TRBV27 to TRBJ2-2, with D perhaps matching TRBD1 (8 bases). The CDR3 is made up of 17 amino acids. Germline CDR1 is MNHEY and CDR2 is SMNVEV (reference sequence). The V end was cut by 3 bases, the J end by 3 bases, with 17 bases between. The CDR3 spells CASSFPRTGRDTGELFF. The CDR3 nucleotides read TGTGCCAGCAGTTTCCCCAGGACAGGGAGGGACACCGGGGAGCTGTTTTTT.

The chain combines TRBV9 with TRBJ1-3; tentative D call: TRBD1 (5 bases). The CDR3 covers 14 residues. The V gene's germline CDR1 is SGDLS and CDR2 YYNGEE. Trimming took 8 bases from V and 2 from J, leaving 14 bases between them. The CDR3 DNA reads TGTGCCAGTACCCGGCCGGGGGCTGGAAACACCATATATTTT. It specifies CASTRPGAGNTIYF.